This TCR beta chain emerged from a study of identical twins. Findings and limits, study-wide: Cord blood beta clonotypes that were abundant carried fewer insertions, and memory repertoires showed no such trend.

Germline V gives CDR1 SNHLY, CDR2 FYNNEI. This CDR3 has 15 amino acids. The ends lost 3 bases at V and 4 bases at J; junction bases unmatched: 8. TCRdb re-derived calls from the 5' RACE reads in MiXCR, one entry per CDR3 protein. In the table there are approximately 600,000 distinct CDR3 sequences, around 9.6% of which are singletons. This clonotype was counted many times. Its specificity is not known. These data are also associated with another study on yellow fever vaccine responses in identical twins. That source adds: Twins reportedly appeared to share part of their vaccine T cell response while keeping part individual.

The chain employs TRBV2 and TRBJ2-7; 8 bases align to TRBD1. This receptor was identified in a young woman in good health. What was sequenced was PBMCs. DNA of the CDR3: TGTGCCAGCAGTGACGTAAGGCAGGGGGCGTACGAGCAGTACTTC. It is translated as CASSDVRQGAYEQYF.